Below are 18 T cell receptor beta chains sequenced from a single sample in a study of human T cells and chemical hapten exposure. Time point here: patch test 2, 6 weeks after DPC sensitization. Treatment indicated: therapeutic diphenylcyclopropenone sensitization with weekly scalp DPC. TCRdb reanalysed the RACE reads using MiXCR and keeps one entry per CDR3 protein. The sample has under 100,000 distinct CDR3 sequences, roughly 10% seen once. The source was whole blood, collected in connection with sensitization to the hapten diphenylcyclopropenone (DPC). Source of these receptors: a woman aged 25 to 39 with alopecia areata. Some clones in this sample may be carry-over from other donors' samples.

This clonotype was recorded at least ten times. The J gene is TRBJ1-2, the V gene TRBV27; no firm D call. Trimming shortened V by 5 bases and J by 3 bases, and 19 bases separated the two germline ends. The CDR3 has 16 residues. Germline-derived CDR1 and CDR2 are MNHEY and SMNVEV (reference sequence). CDR3 in amino acids: CASSREGQSRDYGYTF. DNA for the CDR3: TGTGCCAGCAGTCGGGAGGGCCAATCAAGGGACTATGGCTACACCTTC.

The rearrangement joins TRBV9 to TRBJ2-1; TRBD2 matches 12 bases. Per the germline V gene, CDR1 is SGDLS and CDR2 is YYNGEE. The length of the CDR3 is 18 residues. Trimming removed 4 bases from V and 0 bases from J; junction bases left unmatched: 8. The CDR3 sequence is CASSIRTSGKSSYNEQFF. CDR3 sequence (DNA): TGTGCCAGCAGCATTAGGACTAGCGGGAAGAGCTCCTACAATGAGCAGTTCTTC.

This clonotype was seen many times. The rearrangement joins TRBV12-2 to TRBJ1-6; TRBD1, as called in the table, went unchecked against the DNA. TRBV12-2 is shown as a pseudogene. The CDR3 runs to 16 residues. CDR3 in amino acids: CASRSVIRGDDSPLHF. The CDR3 coding sequence is TGTGCAAGTCGCTCCGTGATCAGGGGGGACGATTCACCCCTCCACTTT.

In its sample, this clonotype was seen many times. The CDR3 sequence: CASSRLAGKLNEQFF. CDR3 sequence (DNA): TGTGCCAGCAGCAGACTAGCGGGAAAATTGAATGAGCAGTTCTTC. The rearrangement uses TRBV11-1 and TRBJ2-1; 11 bases match TRBD2. The germline V gene has CDR1 SGHAT and CDR2 FQDESV (reference sequence). The CDR3 runs 15 residues. J was trimmed by 7 bases and V by 5 bases; bases with no gene match: 7. Based on the CDR3 plus reference TRBV11-1 and TRBJ2-1, the full variable domain is EAEVAQSPRYKITEKSQAVAFWCDPISGHATLYWYRQILGQGPELLVQFQDESVVDDSQLPKDRFSAERLKGVDSTLKIQPAELGDSAMYLCASSRLAGKLNEQFFGPGTRLTVL.

In its sample, this clonotype was seen a few times. V gene TRBV7-2 combines with J gene TRBJ1-1; D uncertain. CDR3 length: 15 residues. Germline values: CDR1 SGHTA, CDR2 FQGNSA. The germline V and J ends were trimmed by 1 base and 2 bases, with 11 bases remaining between them. DNA for the CDR3: TGTGCCAGCAGCTTAGAATCCTCCGGAAACACTGAAGCTTTCTTT. This sequence encodes CASSLESSGNTEAFF.

Comment on this clonotype: At one end, the junction sequence differs from germline, possibly due to a read error. The chain has TRBV5-6 and TRBJ1-1; a possible D gene is TRBD1 (6 bases). The CDR3 sequence is 11 residues long. Germline V gene lookup returns CDR1 SGHDT and CDR2 YYEEEE. The CDR3 is CASAGVTVAFF. CDR3 DNA sequence: TGTGCCAGTGCAGGGGTGACTGTAGCTTTCTTT.

Ten or more counts support this clonotype. CDR3 DNA: TGTGCCAGCACCTCTCTCCCGAGACAGAATTATGGCTACACCTTC. Its translation is CASTSLPRQNYGYTF. V and J are TRBV2 and TRBJ1-2; a possible D gene is TRBD1 (5 bases). The CDR3 runs to 15 residues. The germline CDR1 and CDR2 sequences are SNHLY and FYNNEI. Trimming shortened V by 7 bases and J by 5 bases, and 20 bases separated the two germline ends.

This clonotype was counted ten times or more. The rearrangement uses TRBV5-1 and TRBJ1-1; a possible D gene is TRBD1 (6 bases). Trimming shortened V by 0 bases and J by 4 bases, and 13 bases separated the two germline ends. CDR3 length: 15 residues. The germline CDR1 and CDR2 sequences are SGHRS and YFSETQ. In nucleotides, the CDR3 is TGCGCCAGCAGCTTGGACAGGGAGGTTGTCACTGAAGCTTTCTTT. Translated: CASSLDREVVTEAFF.

This clonotype was seen at least ten times. This chain links TRBV18 with TRBJ1-5, with TRBD1 matching over 11 bases. There are 14 residues in the CDR3. After removal of 6 bases from V and 6 bases from J, the junction contained 4 bases not matched to a gene. Germline V gene data show CDR1 as KGHSH and CDR2 as LQKENI. CDR3 in amino acids: CASSPDRGLQPQHF. The CDR3 coding sequence is TGTGCCAGCTCTCCGGACAGGGGGCTTCAGCCCCAGCATTTT.

This rearrangement joins TRBV28 to TRBJ1-1, with D possibly TRBD1 on 6 matching bases. The V gene lost 8 bases and the J gene lost 8 bases, with 9 bases spanning the gap. Germline lookup yields CDR1 MDHEN and CDR2 SYDVKM. The CDR3 spans 10 residues. This chain's CDR3 is CASHGTEAFF. The CDR3 DNA reads TGTGCCAGCCACGGGACAGAAGCTTTCTTT.

The chain combines TRBV18 with TRBJ1-1; 9 bases align to TRBD1. CDR3 length equals 15 residues. Unmatched junction bases numbered 13, after V lost 5 bases and J lost 9 bases. Per germline, CDR1 KGHSH and CDR2 LQKENI. The CDR3 coding sequence is TGTGCCAGCTCATCCTCCGGGACAGGGACCTTGAAAGCTTTCTTT. Translation gives CASSSSGTGTLKAFF. The whole variable domain, remainder taken from reference TRBV18 and TRBJ1-1, is NAGVMQNPRHLVRRRGQEARLRCSPMKGHSHVYWYRQLPEEGLKFMVYLQKENIIDESGMPKERFSAEFPKEGPSILRIQQVVRGDSAAYFCASSSSGTGTLKAFFGQGTRLTVV.

This clonotype was counted ten times or more. The CDR3 DNA reads as TGTGCCAGCAGTCGAACTAGCAACACCGGGGAGCTGTTTTTT. Its protein product is CASSRTSNTGELFF. This chain connects TRBV6-2 or TRBV6-3 to TRBJ2-2, with a possible D match to TRBD2 (6 bases). The V end was cut by 5 bases, the J end by 2 bases, with 9 bases between. Germline assignment: CDR1 MNHEY and CDR2 SVGEGT. The CDR3 length is 14 residues.

The sample holds a few counts of this clonotype. The chain has TRBV18 and TRBJ2-7; TRBD1 aligns across 11 bases. Germline-derived CDR1 and CDR2 are KGHSH and LQKENI. There are 12 residues in the CDR3. V lost 6 bases to trimming and J lost 7 bases; unmatched junction nucleotides: 2. The chain's CDR3 is CASSGTGGEQYF. The CDR3 nucleotides are TGTGCCAGCTCGGGGACAGGGGGTGAGCAGTACTTC.

This clonotype showed up just a few times. This chain joins TRBV3-1 and TRBJ2-3; maybe TRBD2 (5 bases). Per germline, CDR1 LGHDT and CDR2 YNNKEL (reference sequence). Between the trimmed V and J ends, which lost 0 bases and 5 bases, there was a span of 15 bases. The length of the CDR3 is 16 residues. The CDR3 loop is CASSQESGTVGDTQYF. The DNA for the CDR3 is TGTGCCAGCAGCCAAGAGTCGGGAACCGTCGGAGATACGCAGTATTTT.

This clonotype was recorded many times. The genes are TRBV7-6 and TRBJ1-1; D is possibly TRBD1 (6 bases). This CDR3 spans 14 amino acids. CDR1 and CDR2 (germline): SGHVS, FNYEAQ. V shed 0 bases and J shed 11 bases, with 16 bases lying between them. For the CDR3, the DNA is TGTGCCAGCAGCTTAGCATCCCGCGGGGACACGGCTTTCTTT. Translated, it gives CASSLASRGDTAFF. Drawing the rest from reference TRBV7-6 and TRBJ1-1, the complete variable domain is GAGVSQSPRYKVTKRGQDVALRCDPISGHVSLYWYRQALGQGPEFLTYFNYEAQQDKSGLPNDRFSAERPEGSISTLTIQRTEQRDSAMYRCASSLASRGDTAFFGQGTRLTVV.

This rearrangement joins TRBV5-1 to TRBJ1-2; D is unresolved. There are 12 residues in the CDR3. Germline CDR1 is SGHRS and CDR2 is YFSETQ. V was cut by 2 bases and J by 8 bases, with 10 bases left in between. The CDR3, as DNA: TGCGCCAGCAGCTTTGAAGAGGAGGGCTACACCTTC. Amino acid sequence: CASSFEEEGYTF.

In this sample, this clonotype turned up a few times. This sequence joins TRBV11-3 and TRBJ2-1; 10 bases are a match to TRBD2. Germline CDR1 SGHNT, CDR2 YENEEA. The CDR3 is made up of 15 amino acids. Trimming took 7 bases from V and 5 from J; bases not matched to a gene: 8. The CDR3 here is CASTKRGGIDNEQFF. For the CDR3, the DNA is TGTGCCAGCACCAAGCGGGGGGGCATCGACAATGAGCAGTTCTTC.

The rearrangement joins TRBV28 to TRBJ2-7; D unclear. This CDR3 has 13 amino acids. Trimming shortened V by 6 bases and J by 3 bases, and 12 bases separated the two germline ends. Germline values: CDR1 MDHEN, CDR2 SYDVKM. CDR3 sequence: CASRSGPRYEQYF. The CDR3 DNA is TGTGCCAGCAGATCCGGACCGCGCTACGAGCAGTACTTC.